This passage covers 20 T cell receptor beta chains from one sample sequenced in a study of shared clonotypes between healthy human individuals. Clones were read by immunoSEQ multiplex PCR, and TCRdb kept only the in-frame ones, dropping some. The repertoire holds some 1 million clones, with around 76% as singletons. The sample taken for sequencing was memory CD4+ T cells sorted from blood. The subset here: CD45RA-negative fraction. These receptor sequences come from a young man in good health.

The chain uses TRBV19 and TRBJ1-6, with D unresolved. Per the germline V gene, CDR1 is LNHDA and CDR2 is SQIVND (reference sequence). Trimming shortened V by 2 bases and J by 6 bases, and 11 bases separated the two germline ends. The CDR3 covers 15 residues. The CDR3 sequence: CASSISLTLNSPLHF. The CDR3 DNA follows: TGTGCCAGTAGTATAAGTCTGACTCTTAATTCACCCCTCCACTTT.

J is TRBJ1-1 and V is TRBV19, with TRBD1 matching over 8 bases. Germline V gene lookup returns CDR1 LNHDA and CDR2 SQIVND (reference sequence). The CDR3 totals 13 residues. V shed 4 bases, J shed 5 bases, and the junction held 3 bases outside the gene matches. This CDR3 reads CASSTTGDTEAFF. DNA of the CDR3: TGTGCCAGTAGTACGACAGGGGATACTGAAGCTTTCTTT.

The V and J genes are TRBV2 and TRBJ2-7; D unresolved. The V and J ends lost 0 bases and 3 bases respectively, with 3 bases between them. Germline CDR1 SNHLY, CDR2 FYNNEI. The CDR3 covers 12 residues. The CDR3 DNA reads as TGTGCCAGCAGTGAAGCAAACTACGAGCAGTACTTC. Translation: CASSEANYEQYF.

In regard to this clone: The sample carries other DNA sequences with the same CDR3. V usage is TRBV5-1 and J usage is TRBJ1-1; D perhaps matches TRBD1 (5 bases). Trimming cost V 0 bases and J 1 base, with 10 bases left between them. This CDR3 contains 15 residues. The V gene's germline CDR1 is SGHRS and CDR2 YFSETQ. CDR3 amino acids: CASSLVGQENTEAFF. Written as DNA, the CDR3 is TGCGCCAGCAGCTTGGTGGGGCAGGAGAACACTGAAGCTTTCTTT. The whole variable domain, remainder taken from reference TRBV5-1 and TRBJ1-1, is KAGVTQTPRYLIKTRGQQVTLSCSPISGHRSVSWYQQTPGQGLQFLFEYFSETQRNKGNFPGRFSGRQFSNSRSEMNVSTLELGDSALYLCASSLVGQENTEAFFGQGTRLTVV.

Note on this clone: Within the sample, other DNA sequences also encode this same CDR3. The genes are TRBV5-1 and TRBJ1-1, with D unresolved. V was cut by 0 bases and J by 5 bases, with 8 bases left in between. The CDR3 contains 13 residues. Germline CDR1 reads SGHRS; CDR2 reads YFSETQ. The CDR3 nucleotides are TGCGCCAGCAGCTTGGGTACAGCTACTGAAGCTTTCTTT. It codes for CASSLGTATEAFF.

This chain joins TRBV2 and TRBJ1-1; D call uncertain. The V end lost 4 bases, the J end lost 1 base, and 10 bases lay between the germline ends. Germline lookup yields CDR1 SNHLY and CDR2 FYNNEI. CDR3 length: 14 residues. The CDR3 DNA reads TGTGCCAGCAGTGCATTGCAGCAGAACACTGAAGCTTTCTTT. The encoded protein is CASSALQQNTEAFF. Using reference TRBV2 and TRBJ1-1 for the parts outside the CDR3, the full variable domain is EPEVTQTPSHQVTQMGQEVILRCVPISNHLYFYWYRQILGQKVEFLVSFYNNEISEKSEIFDDQFSVERPDGSNFTLKIRSTKLEDSAMYFCASSALQQNTEAFFGQGTRLTVV.

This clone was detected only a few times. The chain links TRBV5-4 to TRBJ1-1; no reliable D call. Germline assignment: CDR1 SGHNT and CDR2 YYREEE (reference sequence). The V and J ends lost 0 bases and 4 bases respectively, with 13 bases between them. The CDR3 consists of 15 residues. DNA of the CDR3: TGTGCCAGCAGCTTGGTTAGTAGACTTTCCACTGAAGCTTTCTTT. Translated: CASSLVSRLSTEAFF.

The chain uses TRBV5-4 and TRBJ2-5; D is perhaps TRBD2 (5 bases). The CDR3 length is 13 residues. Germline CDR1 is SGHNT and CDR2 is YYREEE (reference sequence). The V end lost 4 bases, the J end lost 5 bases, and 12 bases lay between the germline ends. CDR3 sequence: CASSRPGGETQYF. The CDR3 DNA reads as TGTGCCAGCAGCCGTCCGGGCGGGGAGACCCAGTACTTC. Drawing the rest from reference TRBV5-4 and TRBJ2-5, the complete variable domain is ETGVTQSPTHLIKTRGQQVTLRCSSQSGHNTVSWYQQALGQGPQFIFQYYREEENGRGNFPPRFSGLQFPNYSSELNVNALELDDSALYLCASSRPGGETQYFGPGTRLLVL.

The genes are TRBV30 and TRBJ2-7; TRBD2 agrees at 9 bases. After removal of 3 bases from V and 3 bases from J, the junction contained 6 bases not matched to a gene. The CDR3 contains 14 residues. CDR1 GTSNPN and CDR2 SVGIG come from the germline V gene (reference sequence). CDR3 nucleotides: TGTGCCTGGAGCAGGACTAGCGTAGTCTACGAGCAGTACTTC. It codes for CAWSRTSVVYEQYF.

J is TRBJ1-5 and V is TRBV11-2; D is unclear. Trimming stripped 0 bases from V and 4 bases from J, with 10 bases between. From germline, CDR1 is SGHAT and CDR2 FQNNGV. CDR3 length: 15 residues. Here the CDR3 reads CASSLENGGNQPQHF. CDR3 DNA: TGTGCCAGCAGCTTAGAAAACGGTGGGAATCAGCCCCAGCATTTT.

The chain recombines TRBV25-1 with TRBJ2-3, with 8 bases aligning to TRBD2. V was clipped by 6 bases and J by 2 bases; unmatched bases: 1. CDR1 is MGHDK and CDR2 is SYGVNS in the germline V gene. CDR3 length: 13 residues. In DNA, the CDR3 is TGTGCCAGCAGACTAGCGGCCACAGATACGCAGTATTTT. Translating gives CASRLAATDTQYF. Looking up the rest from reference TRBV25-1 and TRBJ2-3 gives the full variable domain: EADIYQTPRYLVIGTGKKITLECSQTMGHDKMYWYQQDPGMELHLIHYSYGVNSTEKGDLSSESTVSRIRTEHFPLTLESARPSHTSQYLCASRLAATDTQYFGPGTRLTVL.

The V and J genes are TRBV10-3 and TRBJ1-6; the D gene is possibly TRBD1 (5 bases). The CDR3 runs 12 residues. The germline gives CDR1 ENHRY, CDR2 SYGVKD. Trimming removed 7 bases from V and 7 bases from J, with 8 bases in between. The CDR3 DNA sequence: TGTGCCATCACGGGGGGGAATTCACCCCTCCACTTT. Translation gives CAITGGNSPLHF.

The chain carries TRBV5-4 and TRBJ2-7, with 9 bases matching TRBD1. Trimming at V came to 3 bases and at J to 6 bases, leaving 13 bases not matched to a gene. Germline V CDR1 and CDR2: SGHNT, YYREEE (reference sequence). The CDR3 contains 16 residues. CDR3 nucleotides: TGTGCCAGCAGCTCGCTGACCGGGACAGGGTCGGTCGAGCAGTACTTC. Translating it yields CASSSLTGTGSVEQYF.

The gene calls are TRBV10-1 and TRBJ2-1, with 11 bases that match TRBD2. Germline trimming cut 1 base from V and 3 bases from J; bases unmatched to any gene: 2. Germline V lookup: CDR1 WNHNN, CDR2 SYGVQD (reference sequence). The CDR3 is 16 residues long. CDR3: CASSELGLADYNEQFF. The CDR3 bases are TGCGCCAGCAGTGAGTTGGGACTAGCGGACTACAATGAGCAGTTCTTC.

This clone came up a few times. The CDR3 protein is CASRSEGGNTGELFF. CDR3 DNA: TGTGCCAGCAGGTCGGAAGGGGGCAACACCGGGGAGCTGTTTTTT. The J gene is TRBJ2-2, the V gene TRBV5-8; TRBD1 matches at 7 bases. CDR1 and CDR2 (germline): SGHTS, YDEGEE. The CDR3 runs 15 residues. The junction had 6 bases not matched to a gene; V was cut back by 5 bases and J by 2 bases.

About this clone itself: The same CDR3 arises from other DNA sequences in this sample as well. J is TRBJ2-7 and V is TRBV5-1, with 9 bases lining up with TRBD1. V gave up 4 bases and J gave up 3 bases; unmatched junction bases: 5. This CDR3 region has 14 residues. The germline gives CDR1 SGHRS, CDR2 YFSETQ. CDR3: CASSLGQGNYEQYF. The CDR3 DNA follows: TGCGCCAGCAGCCTAGGACAGGGGAACTACGAGCAGTACTTC.

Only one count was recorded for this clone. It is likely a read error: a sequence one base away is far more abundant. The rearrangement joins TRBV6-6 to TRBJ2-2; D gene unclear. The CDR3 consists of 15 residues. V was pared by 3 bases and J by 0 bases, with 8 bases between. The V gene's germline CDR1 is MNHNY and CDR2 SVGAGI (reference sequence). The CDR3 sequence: CASSYWSPNTGELFF. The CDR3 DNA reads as TGTGCCAGCAGTTATTGGTCCCCGAACACCGGGGAGCTGTTTTTT.

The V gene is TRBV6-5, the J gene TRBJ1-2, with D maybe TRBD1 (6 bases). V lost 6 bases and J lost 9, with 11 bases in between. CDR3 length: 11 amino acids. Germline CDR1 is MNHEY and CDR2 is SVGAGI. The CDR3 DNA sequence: TGTGCCAGCAGGTCAGGGGTTAGCTACACCTTC. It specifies CASRSGVSYTF.

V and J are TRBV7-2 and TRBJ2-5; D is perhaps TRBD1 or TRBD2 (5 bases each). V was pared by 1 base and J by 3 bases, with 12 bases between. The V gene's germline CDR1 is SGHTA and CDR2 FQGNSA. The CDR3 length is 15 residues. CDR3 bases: TGTGCCAGCAGCTTAGTTATTGGGACGGAAGAGACCCAGTACTTC. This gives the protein CASSLVIGTEETQYF.

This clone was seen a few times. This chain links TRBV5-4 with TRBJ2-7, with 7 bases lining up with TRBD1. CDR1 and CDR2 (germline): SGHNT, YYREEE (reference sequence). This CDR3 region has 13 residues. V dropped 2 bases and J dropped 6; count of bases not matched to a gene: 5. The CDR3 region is CASSFEGAPEQYF. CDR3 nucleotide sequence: TGTGCCAGCAGCTTCGAGGGGGCCCCCGAGCAGTACTTC.